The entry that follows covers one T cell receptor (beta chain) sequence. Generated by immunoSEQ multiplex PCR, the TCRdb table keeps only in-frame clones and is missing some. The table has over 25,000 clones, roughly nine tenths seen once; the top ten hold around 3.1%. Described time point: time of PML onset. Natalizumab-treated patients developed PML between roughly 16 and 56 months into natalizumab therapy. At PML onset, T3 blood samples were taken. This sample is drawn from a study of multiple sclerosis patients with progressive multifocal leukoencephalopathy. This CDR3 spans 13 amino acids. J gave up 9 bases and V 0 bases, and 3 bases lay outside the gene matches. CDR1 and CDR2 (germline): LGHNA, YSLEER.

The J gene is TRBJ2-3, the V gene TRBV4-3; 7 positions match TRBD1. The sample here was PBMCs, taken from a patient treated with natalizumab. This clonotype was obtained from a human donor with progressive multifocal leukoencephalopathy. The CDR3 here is CASSQDPTGTQYF. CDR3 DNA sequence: TGCGCCAGCAGCCAAGATCCGACAGGGACGCAGTATTTT.